The next 10 T cell receptor beta chains were all read from a single sample in a study of cytomegalovirus exposure and HLA in healthy donors. PCR amplification relied on 60 Vbeta primers (plus 13 Jbeta primers). Some clones are missing from TCRdb's copy, which holds only in-frame ones; the method was immunoSEQ multiplex PCR. The top ten hold about 1.2% of the sample, which has some 190,000 clones, around 86% seen once. Sequenced sample: PBMCs. The source is a man aged 25-45 years in good health and CMV-seronegative.

The chain links TRBV19 to TRBJ1-2, with D possibly TRBD1 on 6 matching bases. The V gene lost 8 bases and the J gene lost 6 bases, with 13 bases spanning the gap. The CDR3 is made up of 12 amino acids. Germline loops: CDR1 LNHDA, CDR2 SQIVND (reference sequence). As DNA, the CDR3 is TGTGCCAGTGTACAGGGAGAAAATGGCTACACCTTC. Its protein product is CASVQGENGYTF.

The chain combines TRBV11-2 with TRBJ2-5; D is possibly TRBD2 (5 bases). CDR3 size: 14 residues. Per the germline V gene, CDR1 is SGHAT and CDR2 is FQNNGV. Deletions cut 5 bases from V and 5 bases from J, with 15 bases between. The CDR3 protein is CASSPSSLAETQYF. DNA of the CDR3: TGTGCCAGCAGCCCCTCTAGCCTCGCCGAGACCCAGTACTTC.

The V and J genes are TRBV5-1 and TRBJ2-1; 9 nucleotides match TRBD2. The CDR3 is 13 amino acids. The V and J ends lost 6 bases and 5 bases, in that order; junction bases with no gene match: 3. The germline gives CDR1 SGHRS, CDR2 YFSETQ. DNA of the CDR3: TGCGCCAGCATGCGGGGGGGGAACAATGAGCAGTTCTTC. Translated, it gives CASMRGGNNEQFF.

This sequence joins TRBV9 and TRBJ2-1, with 12 bases fitting TRBD2. The CDR3 has 18 residues. Germline assignment: CDR1 SGDLS and CDR2 YYNGEE. J lost 8 bases, V lost 0 bases, and 12 bases had no gene match. Here the CDR3 reads CASSVELAGGILVHEQFF. For the CDR3, the DNA is TGTGCCAGCAGCGTAGAACTAGCGGGGGGCATCCTAGTGCATGAGCAGTTCTTC.

The gene calls are TRBV11-2 and TRBJ2-7, with D hard to call. The germline V and J ends were trimmed by 0 bases and 2 bases, with 8 bases remaining between them. The CDR3 has 14 amino acids. Germline values: CDR1 SGHAT, CDR2 FQNNGV. CDR3 loop: CASSLDFGPYEQYF. The CDR3, as DNA: TGTGCCAGCAGCTTAGATTTCGGTCCCTACGAGCAGTACTTC.

This clone has only one observation. The V gene is TRBV2, the J gene TRBJ2-6; 9 bases line up with TRBD1. Germline lookup yields CDR1 SNHLY and CDR2 FYNNEI. The CDR3 extends over 17 amino acids. The V and J ends lost 7 bases and 0 bases, in that order; junction bases with no gene match: 7. The CDR3 loop reads CASTTGGWVSGANVLTF. CDR3 coding DNA: TGTGCCAGCACCACAGGGGGCTGGGTCTCTGGGGCCAACGTCCTGACTTTC.

This clone has a handful of counts. The chain couples TRBV2 to TRBJ1-6; D gene unclear. This CDR3 spans 12 amino acids. Trimming cost V 5 bases and J 5 bases, with 4 bases left between them. Germline V CDR1 and CDR2: SNHLY, FYNNEI. The CDR3 coding sequence is TGTGCCAGCAGTCAGAATAATTCACCCCTCCACTTT. As protein: CASSQNNSPLHF.

Notes on this clone: A read error may produce the germline difference seen at one junction end. The chain joins TRBV18 to TRBJ1-4; TRBD1 agrees at 7 bases. The V gene's germline CDR1 is KGHSH and CDR2 LQKENI. CDR3 length: 13 amino acids. The DNA for the CDR3 is TGTGCCAGCTCATCAGCCCGGGACAGTATTTTCATTTTT. Translation: CASSSARDSIFIF.

V gene TRBV28 combines with J gene TRBJ2-5; the D gene is possibly TRBD2 (7 bases). The germline V gene has CDR1 MDHEN and CDR2 SYDVKM. V was shortened by 3 bases and J by 3 bases, with 14 bases between the two germline ends. The CDR3 sequence is 15 residues long. The CDR3 loop reads CASSFERGGEETQYF. As DNA, the CDR3 is TGTGCCAGCAGTTTCGAGAGGGGGGGAGAAGAGACCCAGTACTTC.

As DNA, the CDR3 is TGCAGCGTTGCGTGGGGGGGAGGGGGCACTGAAGCTTTCTTT. Translating gives CSVAWGGGGTEAFF. This chain joins TRBV29-1 and TRBJ1-1, with a possible D match to TRBD1 (6 bases). CDR1 SQVTM and CDR2 ANQGSEA come from the germline V gene. The V end was cut by 4 bases, the J end by 4 bases, with 16 bases between. CDR3 length: 14 residues.